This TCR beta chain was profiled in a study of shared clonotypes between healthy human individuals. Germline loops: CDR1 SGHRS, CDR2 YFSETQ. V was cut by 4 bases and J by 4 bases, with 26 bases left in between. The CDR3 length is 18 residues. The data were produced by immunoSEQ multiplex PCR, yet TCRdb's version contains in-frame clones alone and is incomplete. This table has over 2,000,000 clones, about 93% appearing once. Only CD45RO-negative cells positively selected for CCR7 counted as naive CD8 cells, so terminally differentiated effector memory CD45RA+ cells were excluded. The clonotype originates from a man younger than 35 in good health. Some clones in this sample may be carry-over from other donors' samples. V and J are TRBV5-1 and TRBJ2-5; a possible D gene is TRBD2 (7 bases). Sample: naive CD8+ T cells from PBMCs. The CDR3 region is CASSQQGPVAGVPETQYF. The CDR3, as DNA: TGCGCCAGCAGCCAACAGGGTCCCGTTGCGGGAGTCCCAGAGACCCAGTACTTC.